This T cell receptor (beta chain) was observed in a study of T-cell memory formation after mild COVID-19. The study's findings and limits: Some SARS-CoV-2-responding clones were already detected in memory before infection.

Germline CDR1 DFQATT, CDR2 SNEGSKA (reference sequence). V was shortened by 5 bases and J by 1 base, with 8 bases between the two germline ends. The CDR3 extends over 12 amino acids. Constant-segment primers and 5'RACE yielded cDNA libraries for TCR alpha and TCR beta, each carrying sample barcodes and UMIs. One entry per CDR3 protein, called by TCRdb with MiXCR from the 5' RACE reads. The top ten clones hold 22% of a sample with fewer than 350,000 distinct CDR3 sequences, approximately 8.4% of them seen once. This clonotype was counted only a few times. Its antigen is not known. The sequenced sample was PBMCs or a T cell subset sorted from them (not recorded which). This receptor was identified in a man aged 18-30 years who had mild COVID-19 (a few samples of this study predate the infection). Cell type and time point are not known. The chain couples TRBV20-1 to TRBJ1-1; no definite D call. This CDR3 reads CSASDGNTEAFF. Written as DNA, the CDR3 is TGCAGTGCTTCGGACGGGAACACTGAAGCTTTCTTT.